This entry concerns a single T cell receptor (beta chain). The repertoire was sequenced with immunoSEQ multiplex PCR; TCRdb's copy has only in-frame clones and lacks some. The sample records about 100,000 clones, more than 85% being singletons. The sample originates from a study of OX40 agonist ivuxolimab in advanced cancers. In germline, CDR1 is SEHNR, CDR2 FQNEAQ (reference sequence). The J segment lost 4 bases and the V segment lost 5 bases, leaving 11 bases of the junction unmatched. This CDR3 spans 16 amino acids. The rearrangement links TRBV7-9 to TRBJ2-5; 9 nucleotides agree with TRBD1. The source is an adult with an advanced solid tumor such as melanoma, head and neck, liver or kidney cancer. Sequenced material: CD4+ or CD8+ T cells sorted from blood, taken in a trial of the OX40 agonist ivuxolimab. CDR3 amino acids: CASSPTDRGVLETQYF. DNA of the CDR3: TGTGCCAGCAGCCCGACGGACAGGGGTGTTTTAGAGACCCAGTACTTC.